Listed below are T cell receptor beta chains from one sample, sequenced in a study of identical twins. Each CDR3 protein is one row after TCRdb ran MiXCR on the 5' RACE reads. The data hold hundreds of thousands of distinct CDR3 sequences, with 7.5% observed a single time. These data were likewise used in another study, on yellow fever vaccine responses in identical twins.

Input material: memory (CD45RO+) T cells sorted from blood. These receptors were obtained from a young woman in good health. Each CDR3 is given without its conserved first and last residue. A clone size is listed for some rows: how often the clone was seen (once, few, many), or a class if it is expanded.

ASSSGWIQY	TRBV6-2/TRBV6-3	many
ASSLGQGLSTDTQY	TRBV3-1	-
ASKYSGSTYEQY	TRBV2	few
ASSQDRQGENIQY	TRBV4-3	many
ASSLARLAGGTDTQY	TRBV5-1	many
SANSPRGYT	TRBV20-1	few
SADSASRDSTEAF	TRBV20-1	-
ASSPSGNQPQH	TRBV12-3/TRBV12-4	many
ASSSGQGLGVEQY	TRBV27	few
ASSSSSTSGYNEQF	TRBV7-2	many
SVAAAERLYEQY	TRBV29-1	many
ASRLGQGRDTQY	TRBV6-1	-
ASSLAGGRTGEQF	TRBV5-5	few
ASSLSGRALYEQY	TRBV28	-
ASSLDFDTQY	TRBV5-6	-
ASSLSPGQNVQY	TRBV27	-
ASSYSGSIRTQY	TRBV9	few
ASSLGQGPDTQY	TRBV11-2	many
AISESVAGGSYEQY	TRBV10-3	many
ASSLDSVAPQF	TRBV5-1	many
ASSHFVGVGTGVEKLF	TRBV4-2	few
ASSTGTGSTEAF	TRBV7-2	many
ASSLGSSGGTGELF	TRBV11-2	few
ASSYSPSETQY	TRBV6-5	many
ASAEQGYNEQF	TRBV7-9	few
ASSANSRSGNTIY	TRBV9	-
ASSYEGARDSPLH	TRBV6-5	many
ASRRKGDYEQY	TRBV4-2	-
ASDRRQNIQY	TRBV2	-